Listed here are 22 T cell receptor beta chains from one sample, sequenced in a study of PD-1 blockade in classical Hodgkin lymphoma. Each and every patient relapsed after autologous stem cell transplantation, and patients got differing brentuximab vedotin exposure. Some clones are missing from TCRdb's copy, which holds only in-frame ones; the method was immunoSEQ multiplex PCR. The table has about 25,000 clones, 80% seen once. The sample consisted of peripheral blood mononuclear cells (PBMCs), taken at baseline. These receptors were obtained from a human donor with classical Hodgkin lymphoma.

Here the CDR3 DNA reads TGTGCCAGCAGTGAAGCCTTAGCGGGGGGGTTTAACACCGGGGAGCTGTTTTTT. Translated: CASSEALAGGFNTGELFF. This chain uses TRBV2 with TRBJ2-2, with 11 bases lining up with TRBD2. This CDR3 has 18 residues. Germline assignment: CDR1 SNHLY and CDR2 FYNNEI. J lost 2 bases, V lost 0 bases, and 5 bases had no gene match.

This rearrangement joins TRBV5-1 to TRBJ2-5, with 10 bases identical to TRBD2. Germline assignment: CDR1 SGHRS and CDR2 YFSETQ. Trimming removed 4 bases from V and 4 bases from J; junction bases left unmatched: 4. CDR3 length: 14 residues. The CDR3 DNA reads TGCGCCAGCAGCGTAGCGGGGGGCTCAGAGACCCAGTACTTC. Translation: CASSVAGGSETQYF.

The chain joins TRBV30 to TRBJ2-4; 8 bases are shared with TRBD1. Germline CDR1 and CDR2: GTSNPN and SVGIG (reference sequence). The CDR3 has 13 amino acids. The V segment lost 0 bases and the J segment 5 bases; nucleotides outside the gene matches: 0. CDR3 bases: TGTGCCTGGAGTGTGGACAGGGAAAACATTCAGTACTTC. Its translation is CAWSVDRENIQYF.

The table lists this clone with a few counts. The chain employs TRBV27 and TRBJ2-7; TRBD1 is a possible D gene (5 bases). CDR1 is MNHEY, CDR2 SMNVEV, per germline (reference sequence). V dropped 2 bases and J dropped 3 bases, with 17 bases sitting between them. The CDR3 length is 16 residues. The CDR3, as DNA: TGTGCCAGCAGTTTAGGGGCCAAGGGAACTTACTACGAGCAGTACTTC. Translating gives CASSLGAKGTYYEQYF.

V usage is TRBV10-2 and J usage is TRBJ2-2, with TRBD1 matching over 12 bases. V lost 8 bases to trimming and J lost 2 bases; unmatched junction nucleotides: 3. Germline assignment: CDR1 WSHSY and CDR2 SAAADI. The CDR3 loop spans 15 amino acids. The CDR3 region has the DNA TGCGCCAGCGGGGACAGGGGGCTAAACACCGGGGAGCTGTTTTTT. Translating it yields CASGDRGLNTGELFF.

V gene TRBV5-1 combines with J gene TRBJ2-1; no reliable D call. The ends were cut back, 0 bases at V and 4 bases at J, with 5 bases in the middle. The CDR3 consists of 13 residues. Germline V gives CDR1 SGHRS, CDR2 YFSETQ. The CDR3 is CASSLEEYNEQFF. The CDR3 DNA is TGCGCCAGCAGCTTGGAGGAATACAATGAGCAGTTCTTC. The full variable domain, its missing parts supplied by reference TRBV5-1 and TRBJ2-1, is KAGVTQTPRYLIKTRGQQVTLSCSPISGHRSVSWYQQTPGQGLQFLFEYFSETQRNKGNFPGRFSGRQFSNSRSEMNVSTLELGDSALYLCASSLEEYNEQFFGPGTRLTVL.

The genes are TRBV5-1 and TRBJ2-5, with TRBD2 as a possible D gene (6 bases). The V gene's germline CDR1 is SGHRS and CDR2 YFSETQ. The CDR3 covers 16 residues. Trimming took off 0 bases at V and 5 bases at J, with 17 bases between the two ends. The CDR3 DNA reads TGCGCCAGCAGCTTGGACCCGACTAGAACATGGGAGACCCAGTACTTC. Residues: CASSLDPTRTWETQYF. The full variable domain, rest sourced from reference TRBV5-1 and TRBJ2-5, is KAGVTQTPRYLIKTRGQQVTLSCSPISGHRSVSWYQQTPGQGLQFLFEYFSETQRNKGNFPGRFSGRQFSNSRSEMNVSTLELGDSALYLCASSLDPTRTWETQYFGPGTRLLVL.

This chain connects TRBV4-2 to TRBJ2-7; 8 bases fit TRBD1. CDR3 length equals 18 residues. Germline V gives CDR1 LGHNA, CDR2 YNFKEQ. J lost 1 base, V lost 4 bases, and 15 bases had no gene match. This chain's CDR3 is CASSPQLRSGTGSYEQYF. The CDR3 coding sequence is TGTGCCAGCAGCCCCCAACTCCGATCAGGGACAGGATCCTACGAGCAGTACTTC.

The chain has TRBV19 and TRBJ1-2, with D maybe TRBD1 (5 bases). CDR3 size: 13 residues. Trimming took 7 bases from V and 8 from J, leaving 17 bases between them. The germline CDR1 and CDR2 sequences are LNHDA and SQIVND (reference sequence). CDR3 coding DNA: TGTGCCAGTAACAACGGGGGGTACTGGGGCTACACCTTC. It is translated as CASNNGGYWGYTF.

The rearrangement links TRBV6-6 to TRBJ1-2, with unresolved D. Germline lookup yields CDR1 MNHNY and CDR2 SVGAGI (reference sequence). The CDR3 extends over 12 amino acids. Trimming stripped 0 bases from V and 7 bases from J, with 6 bases between. CDR3 in amino acids: CASSYSQSGYTF. The CDR3 coding sequence is TGTGCCAGCAGTTACTCTCAGAGTGGCTACACCTTC.

The chain is built from TRBV7-9 and TRBJ1-1; D is possibly TRBD1 (5 bases). The germline V gene has CDR1 SEHNR and CDR2 FQNEAQ (reference sequence). This CDR3 contains 13 residues. V was pared by 4 bases and J by 6 bases, with 12 bases between. The DNA for the CDR3 is TGTGCCAGCAGCTCGGACGGGGGGTCTGAAGCTTTCTTT. Its translation: CASSSDGGSEAFF.

The sample holds a few counts of this clone. V is TRBV30 and J is TRBJ1-2, with D unclear. The CDR3 extends over 14 amino acids. Trimming pared 0 bases from V and 2 bases from J, leaving 10 bases between. CDR1 GTSNPN and CDR2 SVGIG come from the germline V gene (reference sequence). The chain's CDR3 is CAWSVASGNYGYTF. CDR3 nucleotide sequence: TGTGCCTGGAGTGTGGCATCGGGGAACTATGGCTACACCTTC.

The chain employs TRBV20-1 and TRBJ2-7; possible D gene TRBD1, 5 bases. Germline V gene data show CDR1 as DFQATT and CDR2 as SNEGSKA (reference sequence). The length of the CDR3 is 11 residues. CDR3 DNA sequence: TGCAGTGCTAGAGTTCCCCAGGGTCTGTTAGTC. It translates to CSARVPQGLLV.

This chain links TRBV29-1 with TRBJ1-2; perhaps TRBD1 as D (5 bases). The germline gives CDR1 SQVTM, CDR2 ANQGSEA. Deletions cut 7 bases from V and 2 bases from J, with 11 bases between. The CDR3 loop spans 12 amino acids. The CDR3 sequence: CSGTGGNYGYTF. The CDR3 region has the DNA TGCAGCGGGACCGGGGGGAACTATGGCTACACCTTC.

This chain links TRBV28 with TRBJ2-5; TRBD1 agrees at 7 bases. This CDR3 comprises 14 residues. The germline CDR1 and CDR2 sequences are MDHEN and SYDVKM. Trimming cost V 3 bases and J 3 bases; bases outside gene matches: 4. CDR3: CASSLRGRKETQYF. CDR3 DNA: TGTGCCAGCAGTTTGAGGGGGCGGAAAGAGACCCAGTACTTC.

This chain's CDR3 is CASSPGILALPSNTGELFF. The CDR3 DNA sequence: TGCGCCAGCAGCCCGGGGATCCTGGCCCTACCCTCGAACACCGGGGAGCTGTTTTTT. The chain has TRBV5-1 and TRBJ2-2; the D gene is possibly TRBD2 (5 bases). The CDR3 consists of 19 residues. Germline V gene data show CDR1 as SGHRS and CDR2 as YFSETQ. V shed 4 bases and J shed 0 bases, with 22 bases lying between them.

The chain carries TRBV11-1 and TRBJ2-2, with a weak D call TRBD1 (5 bases). This CDR3 is built from 13 residues. V lost 2 bases to trimming and J lost 6 bases, with 7 bases between them. Germline CDR1 SGHAT, CDR2 FQDESV (reference sequence). CDR3 sequence (DNA): TGTGCCAGCAGCTTACAGGGCGCCGGGGAGCTGTTTTTT. Protein product: CASSLQGAGELFF.

This clone was found a few times. The chain has TRBV18 and TRBJ2-5; D is undetermined. The CDR3 length is 13 residues. V gave up 8 bases and J gave up 3 bases, with 13 bases separating them. Germline loops: CDR1 KGHSH, CDR2 LQKENI. In DNA form, the CDR3 reads TGTGCCAGCGCGAGGCGGCCCAAAGAGACCCAGTACTTC. The encoded protein is CASARRPKETQYF. Together with reference TRBV18 and TRBJ2-5, the CDR3 gives the full variable domain: NAGVMQNPRHLVRRRGQEARLRCSPMKGHSHVYWYRQLPEEGLKFMVYLQKENIIDESGMPKERFSAEFPKEGPSILRIQQVVRGDSAAYFCASARRPKETQYFGPGTRLLVL.

This rearrangement joins TRBV2 to TRBJ2-7; maybe TRBD2 (5 bases). Trimming pared 2 bases from V and 0 bases from J, leaving 8 bases between. Per the germline V gene, CDR1 is SNHLY and CDR2 is FYNNEI. The CDR3 consists of 14 residues. The CDR3 bases are TGTGCCAGCAGTGAATTGGGGAGCTCCTACGAGCAGTACTTC. Translating gives CASSELGSSYEQYF.

The chain combines TRBV4-1 with TRBJ1-2; a possible D gene is TRBD1 (6 bases). Trimming shortened V by 4 bases and J by 6 bases, and 15 bases separated the two germline ends. The CDR3 sequence is 14 residues long. Germline V gives CDR1 MGHRA, CDR2 YSYEKL. DNA for the CDR3: TGCGCCAGCAGCCTAAATAGGGGGGAGGATGGCTACACCTTC. Amino acids: CASSLNRGEDGYTF.

The chain joins TRBV7-9 to TRBJ1-2; D gene uncertain. Per the germline V gene, CDR1 is SEHNR and CDR2 is FQNEAQ (reference sequence). The CDR3 runs 15 residues. Trimming cost V 3 bases and J 2 bases, with 13 bases left between them. CDR3: CASSFSLNSNYGYTF. DNA of the CDR3: TGTGCCAGCAGCTTTTCTCTGAATTCGAACTATGGCTACACCTTC.

The chain is built from TRBV27 and TRBJ1-2; TRBD1 is a possible D gene (6 bases). The CDR3 runs 14 residues. V gave up 11 bases and J gave up 14 bases, with 30 bases separating them. Germline CDR1 reads MNHEY; CDR2 reads SMNVEV (reference sequence). The CDR3 DNA sequence: TGTGCCGTCAGGGTCCACAGGGTTCCTAGTTCTGAGACCTTC. This codes for CAVRVHRVPSSETF.